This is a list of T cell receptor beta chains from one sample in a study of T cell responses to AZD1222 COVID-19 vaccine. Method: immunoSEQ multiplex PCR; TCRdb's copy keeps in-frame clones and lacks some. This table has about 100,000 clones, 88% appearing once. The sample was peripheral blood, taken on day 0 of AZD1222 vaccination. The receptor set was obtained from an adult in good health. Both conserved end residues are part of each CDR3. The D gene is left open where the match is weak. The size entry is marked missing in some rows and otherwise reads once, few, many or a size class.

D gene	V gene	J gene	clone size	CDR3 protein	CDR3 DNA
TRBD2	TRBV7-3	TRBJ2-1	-	CASSSNLAVNYNEQFF	TGTGCCAGCAGCTCAAATCTAGCGGTAAACTACAATGAGCAGTTCTTC
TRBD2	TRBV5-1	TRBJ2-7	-	CASSLASDRTSGTFYEQYF	TGCGCCAGCAGCTTGGCCTCAGATCGGACTAGCGGGACCTTCTACGAGCAGTACTTC
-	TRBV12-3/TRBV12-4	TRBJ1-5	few	CASRGYNQPQHF	TGTGCCAGCCGGGGGTATAATCAGCCCCAGCATTTT
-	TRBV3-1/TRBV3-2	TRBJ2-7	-	CASSRRRFSSYEQYF	TGTGCCAGCAGCCGACGGAGGTTCAGCTCCTACGAGCAGTACTTC
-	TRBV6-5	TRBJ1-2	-	CASSSLSAGDGYTF	TGTGCCAGCAGTTCCCTTTCCGCAGGGGATGGCTACACCTTC
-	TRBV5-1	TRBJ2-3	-	CASSLVYADTQYF	TGCGCCAGCAGCTTGGTATACGCTGATACGCAGTATTTT
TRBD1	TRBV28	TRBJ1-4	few	CASSFARGQGTWEKLFF	TGTGCCAGCAGTTTTGCAAGGGGACAGGGGACGTGGGAAAAACTGTTTTTT
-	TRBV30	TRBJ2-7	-	CAWRGRGYEQYF	TGTGCCTGGAGAGGCAGGGGCTACGAGCAGTACTTC
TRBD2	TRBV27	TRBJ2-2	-	CASSFSPFGLAGADAGELFF	TGTGCCAGCAGTTTCTCCCCTTTTGGACTAGCGGGAGCGGACGCCGGGGAGCTGTTTTTT
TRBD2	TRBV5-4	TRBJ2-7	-	CASSLGPTSGSSYEQYF	TGTGCCAGCAGCTTGGGGCCGACTAGCGGGAGCTCCTACGAGCAGTACTTC
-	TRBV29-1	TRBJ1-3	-	CSVVGDSPTVGNTIYF	TGCAGCGTTGTCGGGGACTCCCCTACCGTTGGAAACACCATATATTTT
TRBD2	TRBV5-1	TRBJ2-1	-	CASSTQLAGGVDEQFF	TGCGCCAGCAGCACCCAACTAGCGGGAGGGGTCGATGAGCAGTTCTTC